The source of this T cell receptor beta chain is a study of regulatory T cells in long-lasting Graves disease. Time point given: persistent/refractory GD, antithyroid drugs over 5 years with positive TRAb. PBMC RNA served as the TCR library source. This clonotype showed up just once. Relying on iRepertoire HTBI primers and Arm-PCR of CDR3 regions, the team built TCR beta libraries. TCRdb itself ran the multiplex PCR reads through MiXCR, one entry per CDR3 protein. This table holds 500,000 to 700,000 distinct CDR3 sequences, about 32% found once. This TCR was sampled from a female donor with Graves disease. Specimen: peripheral blood mononuclear cells (PBMCs), collected when the disease was refractory, from a patient treated with antithyroid drugs.

The CDR3 DNA follows: TGCAGTGCTAGTCACGGCAGATCAGATCAGCCCCAGCATTTT. As protein: CSASHGRSDQPQHF. The rearrangement joins TRBV20-1 to TRBJ1-5, with D uncertain. CDR1 and CDR2 (germline): DFQATT, SNEGSKA (reference sequence). The CDR3 sequence is 14 residues long. V lost 3 bases to trimming and J lost 5 bases, with 14 bases between them.